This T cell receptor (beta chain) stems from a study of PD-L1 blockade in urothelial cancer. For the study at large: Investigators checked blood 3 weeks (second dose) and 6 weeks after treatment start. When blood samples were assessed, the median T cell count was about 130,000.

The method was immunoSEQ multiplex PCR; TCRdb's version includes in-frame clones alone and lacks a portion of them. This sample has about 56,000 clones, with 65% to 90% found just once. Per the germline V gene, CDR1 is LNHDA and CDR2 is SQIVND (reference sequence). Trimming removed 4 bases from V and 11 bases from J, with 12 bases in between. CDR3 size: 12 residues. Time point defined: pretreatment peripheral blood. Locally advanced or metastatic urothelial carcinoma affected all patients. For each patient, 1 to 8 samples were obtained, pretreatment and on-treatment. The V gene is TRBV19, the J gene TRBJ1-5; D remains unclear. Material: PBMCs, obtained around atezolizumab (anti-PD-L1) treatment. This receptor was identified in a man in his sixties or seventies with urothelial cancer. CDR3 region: CASSTPDRAQHF. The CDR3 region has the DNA TGTGCCAGTAGTACCCCTGACCGGGCCCAGCATTTT.